Listed below are T cell receptor beta chains from one sample, sequenced in a study of T cell responses to AZD1222 COVID-19 vaccine. The table came from immunoSEQ multiplex PCR; TCRdb's copy has only in-frame clones and leaves some out. This table holds about 120,000 clones, about nine tenths found once. The material sequenced was peripheral blood, taken on day 0 of AZD1222 vaccination. The origin of the receptors is an adult in good health. CDR3s include the opening cysteine and the closing phenylalanine or tryptophan. Each record gives: CDR3 protein, V gene, J gene, D gene. D genes are given only for firm matches.

CASSYGRDYEQYF	TRBV6-2/TRBV6-3	TRBJ2-7	-
CASRRDRLSGNTIYF	TRBV2	TRBJ1-3	TRBD1
CATSRDPLGGQGLAKNIQYF	TRBV15	TRBJ2-4	TRBD1
CASSTTAGYGYTF	TRBV6-5	TRBJ1-2	-
CATSRRQGGVDTQYF	TRBV15	TRBJ2-3	-
CSVARQGEYYYGYTF	TRBV29-1	TRBJ1-2	TRBD1
CASIGGLGQKTYEQYF	TRBV27	TRBJ2-7	-
CASSVLHVTLSPSSGANVLTF	TRBV5-1	TRBJ2-6	-
CASSEGGGGKYGYTF	TRBV6-1	TRBJ1-2	TRBD1
CASKPGTGGSDTQYF	TRBV30	TRBJ2-3	TRBD1
CASSLTGWGATNEKLFF	TRBV27	TRBJ1-4	-
CASSPTGSGNTEAFF	TRBV28	TRBJ1-1	-
CASSVAAGGLGGELFF	TRBV9	TRBJ2-2	TRBD2
CASSYTIANYGYTF	TRBV11-2	TRBJ1-2	-
CASSPGQGNSPLHF	TRBV18	TRBJ1-6	TRBD1
CASSASQGYEQYF	TRBV27	TRBJ2-7	-
CASSPAGRLPSKHYEQYF	TRBV3-1/TRBV3-2	TRBJ2-7	-
CSAKTPPGYTF	TRBV20-1	TRBJ1-2	-
CASSPPTGMVSYTF	TRBV6-2/TRBV6-3	TRBJ1-2	TRBD1
CASNQGASGNGYTF	TRBV6-5	TRBJ1-2	TRBD1
CASNSAAVPNSPLHF	TRBV3-1/TRBV3-2	TRBJ1-6	-
CASSDENTIYF	TRBV2	TRBJ1-3	-
CASSPVGVNYGYTF	TRBV7-9	TRBJ1-2	-
CASSQEGGGIYEQYF	TRBV4-2	TRBJ2-7	-
CASDRDRLYGYTF	TRBV6-5	TRBJ1-2	TRBD1
CASSQHPGTGTQETQYF	TRBV4-2	TRBJ2-5	TRBD1
CASSWRAGEQYF	TRBV12-3/TRBV12-4	TRBJ2-7	-
CASLTEPYTEAFF	TRBV18	TRBJ1-1	-
CASSFRGGNGYTF	TRBV7-9	TRBJ1-2	-
CASRSPGGRNEKLFF	TRBV2	TRBJ1-4	TRBD1
CASSMEFSYQETQYF	TRBV7-8	TRBJ2-5	-
CASRKASGGAGETQYF	TRBV2	TRBJ2-5	TRBD2
CASSPRLAGLTDTQYF	TRBV18	TRBJ2-3	TRBD2
CASGTGGRTEAFF	TRBV12-5	TRBJ1-1	TRBD1
CASRPGDTPNYGYTF	TRBV5-1	TRBJ1-2	-
CASSLEIAGSGEQYF	TRBV4-3	TRBJ2-7	TRBD2
CASSQDFGDTQYF	TRBV3-1/TRBV3-2	TRBJ2-3	-
CASSVKPLRGSMNTEAFF	TRBV28	TRBJ1-1	-
CASSISYNEQFF	TRBV19	TRBJ2-1	-